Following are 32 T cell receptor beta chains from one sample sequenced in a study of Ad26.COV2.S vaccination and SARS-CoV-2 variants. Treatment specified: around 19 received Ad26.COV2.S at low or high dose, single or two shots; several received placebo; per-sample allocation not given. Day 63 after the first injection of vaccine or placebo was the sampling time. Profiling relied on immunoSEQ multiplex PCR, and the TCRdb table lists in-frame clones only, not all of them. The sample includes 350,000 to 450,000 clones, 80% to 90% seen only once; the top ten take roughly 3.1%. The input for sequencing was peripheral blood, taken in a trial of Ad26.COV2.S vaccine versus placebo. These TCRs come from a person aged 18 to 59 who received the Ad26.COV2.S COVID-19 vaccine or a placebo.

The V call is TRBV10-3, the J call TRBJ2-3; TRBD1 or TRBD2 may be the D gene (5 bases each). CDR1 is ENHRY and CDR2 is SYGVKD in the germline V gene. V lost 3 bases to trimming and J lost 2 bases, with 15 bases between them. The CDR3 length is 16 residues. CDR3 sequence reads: CAISEESGPYTDTQYF. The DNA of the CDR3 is TGTGCCATCAGTGAAGAGTCGGGACCATACACAGATACGCAGTATTTT.

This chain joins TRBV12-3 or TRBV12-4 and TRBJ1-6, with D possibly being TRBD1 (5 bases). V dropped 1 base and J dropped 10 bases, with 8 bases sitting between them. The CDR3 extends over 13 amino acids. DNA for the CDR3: TGTGCCAGCAGTTTAGAGGGGAGGTCACCCCTCCACTTT. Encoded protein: CASSLEGRSPLHF.

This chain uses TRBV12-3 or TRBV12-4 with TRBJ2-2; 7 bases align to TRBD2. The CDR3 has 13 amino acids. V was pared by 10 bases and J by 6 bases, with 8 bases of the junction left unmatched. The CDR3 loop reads CATRGEAPGELFF. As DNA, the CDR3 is TGTGCCACCCGGGGGGAGGCCCCCGGGGAGCTGTTTTTT.

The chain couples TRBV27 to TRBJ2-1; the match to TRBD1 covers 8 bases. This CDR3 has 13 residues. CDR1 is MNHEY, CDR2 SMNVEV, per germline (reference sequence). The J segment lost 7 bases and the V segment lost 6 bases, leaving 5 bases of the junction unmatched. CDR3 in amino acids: CASSGQGINEQFF. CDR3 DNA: TGTGCCAGCAGCGGACAGGGTATAAATGAGCAGTTCTTC.

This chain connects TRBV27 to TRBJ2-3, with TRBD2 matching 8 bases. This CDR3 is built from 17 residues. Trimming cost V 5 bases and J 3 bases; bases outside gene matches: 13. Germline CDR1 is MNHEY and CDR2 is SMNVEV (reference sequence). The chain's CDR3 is CASSANLGIAGTDTQYF. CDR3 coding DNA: TGTGCCAGCAGTGCCAACCTGGGAATAGCGGGGACAGATACGCAGTATTTT.

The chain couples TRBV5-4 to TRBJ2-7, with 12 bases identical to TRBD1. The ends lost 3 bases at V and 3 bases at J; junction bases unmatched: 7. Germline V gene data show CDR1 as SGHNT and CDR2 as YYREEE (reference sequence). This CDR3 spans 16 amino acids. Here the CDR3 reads CASSYGTGGGSYEQYF. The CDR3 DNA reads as TGTGCCAGCAGCTACGGGACAGGGGGCGGGAGCTACGAGCAGTACTTC.

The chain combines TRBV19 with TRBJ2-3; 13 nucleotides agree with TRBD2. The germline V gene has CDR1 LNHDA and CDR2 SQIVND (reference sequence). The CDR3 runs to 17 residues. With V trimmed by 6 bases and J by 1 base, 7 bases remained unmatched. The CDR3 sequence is CASRQTSGGWRTDTQYF. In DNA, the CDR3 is TGTGCCAGTAGACAGACTAGCGGGGGGTGGCGCACAGATACGCAGTATTTT.

Here the CDR3 reads CASSPSLRGSYEQYF. The CDR3, as DNA: TGTGCCAGCAGCCCATCCCTACGGGGGTCCTACGAGCAGTACTTC. The chain joins TRBV28 to TRBJ2-7, with TRBD2 as a possible D gene (6 bases). V was trimmed by 6 bases and J by 1 base, leaving 16 bases between them. This CDR3 region has 15 residues. Looked up from germline, CDR1 is MDHEN and CDR2 is SYDVKM.

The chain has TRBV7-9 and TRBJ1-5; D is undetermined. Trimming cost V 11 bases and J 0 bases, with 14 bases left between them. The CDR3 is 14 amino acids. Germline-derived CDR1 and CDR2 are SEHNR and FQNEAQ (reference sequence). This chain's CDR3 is CAASRTNSNQPQHF. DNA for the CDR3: TGTGCCGCCAGCAGAACTAATAGCAATCAGCCCCAGCATTTT.

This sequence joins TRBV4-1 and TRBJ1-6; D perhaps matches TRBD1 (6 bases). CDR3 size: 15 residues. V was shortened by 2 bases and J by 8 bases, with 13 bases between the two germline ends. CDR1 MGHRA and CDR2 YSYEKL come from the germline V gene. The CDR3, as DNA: TGCGCCAGCAGCCAATGGCGACAGGCGGATTCACCCCTCCACTTT. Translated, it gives CASSQWRQADSPLHF.

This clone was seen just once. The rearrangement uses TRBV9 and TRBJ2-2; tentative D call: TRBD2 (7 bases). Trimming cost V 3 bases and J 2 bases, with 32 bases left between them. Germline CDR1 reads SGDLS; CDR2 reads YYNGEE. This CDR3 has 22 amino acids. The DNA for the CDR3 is TGTGCCAGCAGCGAGCCCCGAACTTGGGGGCGGGGGTTAGCGTTAAACACCGGGGAGCTGTTTTTT. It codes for CASSEPRTWGRGLALNTGELFF.

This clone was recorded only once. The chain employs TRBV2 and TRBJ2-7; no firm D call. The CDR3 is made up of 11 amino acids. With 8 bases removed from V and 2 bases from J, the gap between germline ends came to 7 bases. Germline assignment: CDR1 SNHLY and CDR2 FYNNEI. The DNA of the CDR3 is TGTGCCAGCGGAAAGACCTACGAGCAGTACTTC. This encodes CASGKTYEQYF.

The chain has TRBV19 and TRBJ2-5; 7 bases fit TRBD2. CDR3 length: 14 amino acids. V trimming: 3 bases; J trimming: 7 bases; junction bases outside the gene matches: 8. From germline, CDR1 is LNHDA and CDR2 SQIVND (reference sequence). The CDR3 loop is CASSIKFREGTQYF. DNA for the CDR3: TGTGCCAGTAGTATTAAGTTCAGGGAGGGGACCCAGTACTTC.

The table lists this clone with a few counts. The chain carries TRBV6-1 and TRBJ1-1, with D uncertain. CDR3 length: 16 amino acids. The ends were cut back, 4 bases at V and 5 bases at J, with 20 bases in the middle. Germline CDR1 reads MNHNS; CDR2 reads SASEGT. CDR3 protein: CASSALFSPRETEAFF. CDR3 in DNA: TGTGCCAGCAGTGCCTTGTTCTCCCCGCGGGAGACTGAAGCTTTCTTT.

The CDR3 sequence: CASSLFPAGTYNEQFF. In nucleotides, the CDR3 is TGTGCCAGCAGCTTATTTCCAGCGGGGACCTACAATGAGCAGTTCTTC. The rearrangement links TRBV11-2 to TRBJ2-1; 7 nucleotides agree with TRBD2. The trim removed 2 bases at V and 2 bases at J, leaving 6 bases unmatched. Germline V CDR1 and CDR2: SGHAT, FQNNGV. The CDR3 consists of 16 residues.

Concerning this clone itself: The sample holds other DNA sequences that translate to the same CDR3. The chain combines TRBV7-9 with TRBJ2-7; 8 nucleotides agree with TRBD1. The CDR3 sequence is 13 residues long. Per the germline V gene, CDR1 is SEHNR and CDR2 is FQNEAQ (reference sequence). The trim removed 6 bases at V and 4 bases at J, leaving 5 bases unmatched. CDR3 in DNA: TGTGCCAGCAGAGACAGGGGCTCTTACGAGCAGTACTTC. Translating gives CASRDRGSYEQYF.

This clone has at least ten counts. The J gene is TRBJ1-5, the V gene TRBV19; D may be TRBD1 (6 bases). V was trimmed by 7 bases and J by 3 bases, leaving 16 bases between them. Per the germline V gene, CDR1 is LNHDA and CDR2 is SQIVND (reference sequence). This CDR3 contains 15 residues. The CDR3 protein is CASKGRGPSNQPQHF. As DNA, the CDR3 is TGTGCCAGTAAAGGCCGGGGGCCCTCCAATCAGCCCCAGCATTTT.

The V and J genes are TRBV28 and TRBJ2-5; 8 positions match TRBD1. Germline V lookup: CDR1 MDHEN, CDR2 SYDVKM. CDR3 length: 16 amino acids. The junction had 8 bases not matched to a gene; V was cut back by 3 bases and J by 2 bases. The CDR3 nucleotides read TGTGCCAGCAGTTTCGAGGGACAGGACCTTCAAGAGACCCAGTACTTC. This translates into CASSFEGQDLQETQYF. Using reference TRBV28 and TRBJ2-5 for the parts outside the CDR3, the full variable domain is DVKVTQSSRYLVKRTGEKVFLECVQDMDHENMFWYRQDPGLGLRLIYFSYDVKMKEKGDIPEGYSVSREKKERFSLILESASTNQTSMYLCASSFEGQDLQETQYFGPGTRLLVL.

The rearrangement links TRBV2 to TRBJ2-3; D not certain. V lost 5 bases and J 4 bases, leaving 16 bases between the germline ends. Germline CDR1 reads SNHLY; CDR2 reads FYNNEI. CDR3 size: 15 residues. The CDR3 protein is CASSTAPLEADTQYF. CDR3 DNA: TGTGCCAGCAGTACAGCCCCCCTAGAGGCAGATACGCAGTATTTT.

This chain's CDR3 is CASSRDRVGQETQYF. The CDR3 coding sequence is TGCGCCAGCAGCAGAGACAGGGTAGGACAAGAGACCCAGTACTTC. This sequence joins TRBV5-1 and TRBJ2-5, with TRBD1 matching 7 bases. The CDR3 is 15 residues long. Germline V gene data show CDR1 as SGHRS and CDR2 as YFSETQ. V lost 4 bases and J lost 2; bases outside the gene matches: 8.

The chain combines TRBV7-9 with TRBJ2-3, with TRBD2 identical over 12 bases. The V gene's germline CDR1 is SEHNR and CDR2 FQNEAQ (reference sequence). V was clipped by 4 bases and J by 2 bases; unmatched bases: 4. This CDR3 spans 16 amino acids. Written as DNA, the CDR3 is TGTGCCAGCAGCTACGGACTAGCGGGGATCACAGATACGCAGTATTTT. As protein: CASSYGLAGITDTQYF.

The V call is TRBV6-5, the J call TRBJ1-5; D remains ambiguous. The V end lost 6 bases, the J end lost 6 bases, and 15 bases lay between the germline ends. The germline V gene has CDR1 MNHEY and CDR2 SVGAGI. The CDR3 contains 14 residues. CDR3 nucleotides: TGTGCCAGCAGAGCTACAGCGGATGGTCAGCCCCAGCATTTT. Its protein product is CASRATADGQPQHF.

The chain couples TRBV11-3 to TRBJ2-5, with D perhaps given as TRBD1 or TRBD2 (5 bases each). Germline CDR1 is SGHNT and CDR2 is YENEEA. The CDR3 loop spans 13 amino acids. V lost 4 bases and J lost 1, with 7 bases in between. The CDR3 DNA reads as TGTGCCAGCAGCTCGGGGACCCAAGAGACCCAGTACTTC. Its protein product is CASSSGTQETQYF.

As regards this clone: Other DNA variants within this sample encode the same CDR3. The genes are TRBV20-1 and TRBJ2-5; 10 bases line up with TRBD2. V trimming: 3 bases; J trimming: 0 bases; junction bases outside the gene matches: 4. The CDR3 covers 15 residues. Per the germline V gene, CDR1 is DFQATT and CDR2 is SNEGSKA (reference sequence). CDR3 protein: CSASSLAGDQETQYF. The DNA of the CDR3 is TGCAGTGCTAGTTCGCTAGCGGGAGACCAAGAGACCCAGTACTTC.

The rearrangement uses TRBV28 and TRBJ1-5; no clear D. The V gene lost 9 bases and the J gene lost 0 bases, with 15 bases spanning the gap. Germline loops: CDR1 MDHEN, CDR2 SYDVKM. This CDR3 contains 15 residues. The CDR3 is CASNSLEYSNQPQHF. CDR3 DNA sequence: TGTGCCAGTAACTCATTGGAATATAGCAATCAGCCCCAGCATTTT.

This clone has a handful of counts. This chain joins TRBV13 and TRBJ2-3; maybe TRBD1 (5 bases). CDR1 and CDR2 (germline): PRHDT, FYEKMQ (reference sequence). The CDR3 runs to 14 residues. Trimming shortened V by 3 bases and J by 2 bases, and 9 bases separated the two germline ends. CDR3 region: CASSFRTSTDTQYF. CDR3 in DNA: TGTGCCAGCAGCTTTCGGACATCCACAGATACGCAGTATTTT.

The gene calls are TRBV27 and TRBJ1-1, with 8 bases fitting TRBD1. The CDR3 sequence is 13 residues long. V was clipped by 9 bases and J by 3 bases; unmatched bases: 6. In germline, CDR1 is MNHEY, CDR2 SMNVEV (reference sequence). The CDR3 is CASSRGRYTEAFF. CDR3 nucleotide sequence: TGTGCCAGTTCCAGGGGGCGATACACTGAAGCTTTCTTT.

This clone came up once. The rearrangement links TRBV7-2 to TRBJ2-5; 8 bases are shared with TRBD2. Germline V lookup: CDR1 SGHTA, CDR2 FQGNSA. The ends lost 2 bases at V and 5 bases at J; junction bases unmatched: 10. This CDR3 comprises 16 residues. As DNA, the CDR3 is TGTGCCAGCAGCTTAAGTGTTAGCGGGGTATGGGAGACCCAGTACTTC. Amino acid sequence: CASSLSVSGVWETQYF.

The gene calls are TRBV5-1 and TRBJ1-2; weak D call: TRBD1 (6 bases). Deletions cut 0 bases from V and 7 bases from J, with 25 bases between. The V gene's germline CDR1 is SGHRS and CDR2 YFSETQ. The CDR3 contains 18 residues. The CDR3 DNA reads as TGCGCCAGCAGCTTGGCCGAGGTACAGGGTAAAAGGTCGGGTGGCTACACCTTC. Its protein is CASSLAEVQGKRSGGYTF. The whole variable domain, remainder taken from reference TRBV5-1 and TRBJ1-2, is KAGVTQTPRYLIKTRGQQVTLSCSPISGHRSVSWYQQTPGQGLQFLFEYFSETQRNKGNFPGRFSGRQFSNSRSEMNVSTLELGDSALYLCASSLAEVQGKRSGGYTFGSGTRLTVV.

As DNA, the CDR3 is TGTGCCAGCTCACCATCGGGGGGCGCGGGAGAGACCCAGTACTTC. Protein: CASSPSGGAGETQYF. This chain joins TRBV18 and TRBJ2-5; D possibly corresponds to TRBD2 (7 bases). The length of the CDR3 is 15 residues. V lost 2 bases to trimming and J lost 4 bases, with 14 bases between them. The germline gives CDR1 KGHSH, CDR2 LQKENI.

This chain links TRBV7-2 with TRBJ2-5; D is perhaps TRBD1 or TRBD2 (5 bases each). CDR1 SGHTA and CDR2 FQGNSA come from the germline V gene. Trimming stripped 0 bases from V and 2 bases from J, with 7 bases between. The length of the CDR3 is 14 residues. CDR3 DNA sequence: TGTGCCAGCAGCTTAGCCGGGACGCAAGAGACCCAGTACTTC. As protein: CASSLAGTQETQYF.

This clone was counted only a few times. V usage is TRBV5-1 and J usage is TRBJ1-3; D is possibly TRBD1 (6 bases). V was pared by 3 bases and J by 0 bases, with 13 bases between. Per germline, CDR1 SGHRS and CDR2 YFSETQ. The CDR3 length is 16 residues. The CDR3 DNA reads TGCGCCAGCAGCTCCTCCACAGGGATCTCTGGAAACACCATATATTTT. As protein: CASSSSTGISGNTIYF.